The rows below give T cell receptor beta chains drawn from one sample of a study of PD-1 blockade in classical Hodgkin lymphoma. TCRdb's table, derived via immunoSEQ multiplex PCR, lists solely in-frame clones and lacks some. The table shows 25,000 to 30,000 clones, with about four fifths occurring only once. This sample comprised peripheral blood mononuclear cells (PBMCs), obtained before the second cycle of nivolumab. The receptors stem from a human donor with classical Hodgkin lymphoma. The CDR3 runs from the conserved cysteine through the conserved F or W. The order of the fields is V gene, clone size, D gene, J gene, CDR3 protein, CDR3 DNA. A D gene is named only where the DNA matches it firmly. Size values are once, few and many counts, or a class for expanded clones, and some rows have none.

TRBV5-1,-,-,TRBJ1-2,CASSLDSPNYGYTF,TGCGCCAGCAGCTTGGACAGTCCTAACTATGGCTACACCTTC
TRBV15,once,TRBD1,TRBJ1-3,CATSKRTGSGNTIYF,TGTGCCACCAGCAAGAGGACAGGGTCCGGAAACACCATATATTTT
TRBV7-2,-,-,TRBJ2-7,CASSLFQSEQYF,TGTGCCAGCAGCTTATTCCAGTCCGAGCAGTACTTC
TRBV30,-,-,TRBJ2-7,CAWSDPSYEQYF,TGTGCCTGGAGTGATCCCTCCTACGAGCAGTACTTC
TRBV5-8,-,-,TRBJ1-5,CASSYPNQPQHF,TGTGCCAGCAGCTACCCTAATCAGCCCCAGCATTTT
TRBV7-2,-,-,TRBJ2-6,CASSFSGSGANVLTF,TGTGCCAGCAGCTTCTCAGGTAGCGGGGCCAACGTCCTGACTTTC
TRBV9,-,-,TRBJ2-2,CASSVEGALDTGELFF,TGTGCCAGCAGCGTAGAAGGGGCACTAGACACCGGGGAGCTGTTTTTT
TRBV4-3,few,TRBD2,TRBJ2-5,CASSQESSGGAGETQYF,TGCGCCAGCAGCCAAGAGTCTAGCGGGGGGGCCGGAGAGACCCAGTACTTC
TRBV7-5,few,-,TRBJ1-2,CVRSPRTAKKKNYGYTF,TGTGTCAGAAGCCCGCGGACAGCTAAGAAGAAAAACTATGGCTACACCTTC
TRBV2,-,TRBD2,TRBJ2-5,CASSASRAGGAEETQYF,TGTGCCAGCAGCGCCTCTCGGGCCGGGGGGGCCGAAGAGACCCAGTACTTC
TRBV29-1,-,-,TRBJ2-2,CSVDTGSGTGELFF,TGCAGCGTTGATACCGGGTCTGGAACCGGGGAGCTGTTTTTT
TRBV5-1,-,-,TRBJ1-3,CASGGEAGNTIYF,TGCGCCAGCGGGGGGGAAGCTGGAAACACCATATATTTT
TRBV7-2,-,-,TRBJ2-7,CASSHPRALRQYF,TGTGCCAGCAGCCATCCACGGGCTCTACGGCAGTACTTC
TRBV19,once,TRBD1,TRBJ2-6,CASSRDRPGANVLTF,TGTGCCAGTAGCCGGGACAGACCTGGGGCCAACGTCCTGACTTTC
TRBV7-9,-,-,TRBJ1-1,CASSFQGPGTEAFF,TGTGCCAGCAGCTTTCAGGGGCCAGGCACTGAAGCTTTCTTT
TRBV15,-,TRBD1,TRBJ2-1,CATSPGTGDYNEQFF,TGTGCCACCAGCCCCGGTACAGGGGACTACAATGAGCAGTTCTTC
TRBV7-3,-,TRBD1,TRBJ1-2,CASSLGTGANYGYTF,TGTGCCAGCAGCCTAGGGACAGGGGCCAACTATGGCTACACCTTC
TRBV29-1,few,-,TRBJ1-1,CSVSLGLTEAFF,TGCAGCGTTAGTTTAGGGCTGACGGAAGCTTTCTTT
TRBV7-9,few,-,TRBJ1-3,CASSLSTVSGNTIYF,TGTGCCAGCAGCTTGTCGACAGTATCTGGAAACACCATATATTTT
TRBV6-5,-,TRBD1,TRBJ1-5,CASSYRGGAGNQPQHF,TGTGCCAGCAGTTACAGAGGGGGCGCAGGCAATCAGCCCCAGCATTTT
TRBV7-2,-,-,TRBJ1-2,CASSGHAMDYGYTF,TGTGCCAGCAGTGGACATGCGATGGACTATGGCTACACCTTC
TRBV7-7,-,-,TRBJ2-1,CASSTGPGINEQFF,TGTGCTAGCAGCACCGGTCCAGGGATTAATGAGCAGTTCTTC